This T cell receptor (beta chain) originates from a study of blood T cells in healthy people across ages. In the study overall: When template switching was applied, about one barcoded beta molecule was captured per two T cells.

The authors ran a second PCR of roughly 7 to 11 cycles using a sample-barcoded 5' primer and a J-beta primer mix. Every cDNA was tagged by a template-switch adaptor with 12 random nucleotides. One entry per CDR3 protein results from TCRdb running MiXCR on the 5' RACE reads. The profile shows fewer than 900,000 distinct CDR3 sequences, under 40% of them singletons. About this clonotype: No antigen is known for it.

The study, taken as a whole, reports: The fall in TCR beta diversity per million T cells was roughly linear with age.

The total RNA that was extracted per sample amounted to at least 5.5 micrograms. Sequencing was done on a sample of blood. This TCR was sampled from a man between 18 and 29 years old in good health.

CDR3 region: CASSPLAGTASSYNEQFF. The CDR3 nucleotides are TGCGCCAGCAGCCCACTAGCGGGGACTGCAAGCTCCTACAATGAGCAGTTCTTC. The J gene is TRBJ2-1, the V gene TRBV4-3, with 10 nucleotides matching TRBD2. The junction had 9 bases not matched to a gene; V was cut back by 4 bases and J by 0 bases. CDR3 length: 18 amino acids. Germline assignment: CDR1 LGHNA and CDR2 YSLEER.